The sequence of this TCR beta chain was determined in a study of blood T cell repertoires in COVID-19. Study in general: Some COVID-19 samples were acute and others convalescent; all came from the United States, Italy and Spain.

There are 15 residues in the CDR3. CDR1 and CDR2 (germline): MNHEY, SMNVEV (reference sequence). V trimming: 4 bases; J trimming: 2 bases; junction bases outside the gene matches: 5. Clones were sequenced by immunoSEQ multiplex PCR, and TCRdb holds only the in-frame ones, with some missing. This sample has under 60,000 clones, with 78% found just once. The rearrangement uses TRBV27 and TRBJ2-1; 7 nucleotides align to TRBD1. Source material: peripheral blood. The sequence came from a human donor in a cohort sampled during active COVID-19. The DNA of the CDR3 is TGTGCCAGCAGTTCCCGGGACAGCCCCTACAATGAGCAGTTCTTC. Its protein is CASSSRDSPYNEQFF.